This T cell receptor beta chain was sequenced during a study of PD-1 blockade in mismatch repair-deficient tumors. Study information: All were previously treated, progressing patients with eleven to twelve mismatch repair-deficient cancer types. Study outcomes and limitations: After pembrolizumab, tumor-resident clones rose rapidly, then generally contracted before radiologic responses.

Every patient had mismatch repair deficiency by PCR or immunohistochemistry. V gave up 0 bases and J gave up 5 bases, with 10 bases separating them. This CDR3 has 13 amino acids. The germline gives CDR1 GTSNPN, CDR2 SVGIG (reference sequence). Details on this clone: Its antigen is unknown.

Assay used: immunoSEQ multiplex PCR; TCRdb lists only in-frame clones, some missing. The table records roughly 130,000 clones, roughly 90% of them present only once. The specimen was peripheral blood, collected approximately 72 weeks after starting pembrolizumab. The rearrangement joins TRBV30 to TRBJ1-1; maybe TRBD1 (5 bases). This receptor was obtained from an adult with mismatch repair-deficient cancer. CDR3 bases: TGTGCCTGGAGTGTGGGGGGTGGAACTGAAGCTTTCTTT. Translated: CAWSVGGGTEAFF.